One and the same sample provided the 15 T cell receptor beta chains below, sequenced in a study of sequential checkpoint blockade in melanoma. TCRdb's table, derived via immunoSEQ multiplex PCR, lists solely in-frame clones and lacks some. The table has about 21,000 clones, roughly 82% seen once; the top ten hold roughly 56%. Stated treatment: randomized to nivolumab then ipilimumab (arm A) or the reverse (arm B). The sample here was CD8+ T cells sorted from blood (inferred from file names), taken from a patient given nivolumab and ipilimumab in sequence. All receptors derive from a human donor with melanoma.

This clone was recorded only once. The chain carries TRBV4-3 and TRBJ1-6; D gene ambiguous. Trimming shortened V by 3 bases and J by 0 bases, and 9 bases separated the two germline ends. There are 16 residues in the CDR3. Germline V gives CDR1 LGHNA, CDR2 YSLEER. CDR3 loop: CASSQRESSYNSPLHF. The CDR3 DNA follows: TGCGCCAGCAGCCAGAGGGAGAGCTCCTATAATTCACCCCTCCACTTT.

CDR3 DNA: TGTGCCAGCAGCTTAGTGGGCGGGGCAGCAAACCTAGCTAACTATGGCTACACCTTC. The encoded protein is CASSLVGGAANLANYGYTF. The V gene is TRBV7-9, the J gene TRBJ1-2; D might be TRBD1 (5 bases). The germline gives CDR1 SEHNR, CDR2 FQNEAQ (reference sequence). The CDR3 consists of 19 residues. The V end lost 1 base, the J end lost 0 bases, and 21 bases lay between the germline ends.

The J gene is TRBJ1-2, the V gene TRBV7-9; 10 bases fit TRBD1. With V trimmed by 5 bases and J by 4 bases, 1 base remained unmatched. Germline V lookup: CDR1 SEHNR, CDR2 FQNEAQ (reference sequence). This CDR3 is 13 amino acids long. The CDR3 DNA is TGTGCCAGCAGCCGACAGGGGGCCTATGGCTACACCTTC. Its protein product is CASSRQGAYGYTF.

This clone was seen once. The chain links TRBV5-1 to TRBJ1-2; 12 positions agree with TRBD1. Germline V CDR1 and CDR2: SGHRS, YFSETQ. Trimming took 3 bases from V and 5 from J; bases not matched to a gene: 11. CDR3 length: 17 amino acids. The DNA for the CDR3 is TGCGCCAGCAGCTCAGGGACAGGGGGCCCTGGAGGATATGGCTACACCTTC. Protein sequence: CASSSGTGGPGGYGYTF.

This chain uses TRBV5-6 with TRBJ2-2; TRBD2 agrees at 11 bases. The V segment lost 2 bases and the J segment 6 bases; nucleotides outside the gene matches: 3. Per germline, CDR1 SGHDT and CDR2 YYEEEE. The CDR3 contains 15 residues. CDR3 loop: CASSLFSGGAGELFF. The CDR3 region has the DNA TGTGCCAGCAGCTTATTTAGCGGGGGGGCCGGGGAGCTGTTTTTT. The full variable domain, with the rest looked up from reference TRBV5-6 and TRBJ2-2, is DAGVTQSPTHLIKTRGQQVTLRCSPKSGHDTVSWYQQALGQGPQFIFQYYEEEERQRGNFPDRFSGHQFPNYSSELNVNALLLGDSALYLCASSLFSGGAGELFFGEGSRLTVL.

The rearrangement uses TRBV4-3 and TRBJ1-1; tentative D call: TRBD1 (6 bases). Germline V lookup: CDR1 LGHNA, CDR2 YSLEER. V was cut by 0 bases and J by 5 bases, with 13 bases left in between. This CDR3 region has 15 residues. CDR3 sequence reads: CASSQEGRGRTEAFF. In DNA form, the CDR3 reads TGCGCCAGCAGCCAAGAAGGCAGGGGCCGGACTGAAGCTTTCTTT.

The chain has TRBV7-9 and TRBJ2-3, with a tentative D call TRBD2 (6 bases). The V end lost 1 base, the J end lost 4 bases, and 12 bases lay between the germline ends. The CDR3 extends over 15 amino acids. Germline V gene lookup returns CDR1 SEHNR and CDR2 FQNEAQ (reference sequence). CDR3 in amino acids: CASSLVGGVADTQYF. For the CDR3, the DNA is TGTGCCAGCAGCTTAGTAGGCGGGGTAGCAGATACGCAGTATTTT.

This rearrangement joins TRBV5-6 to TRBJ2-7; 8 bases line up with TRBD1. Trimming cost V 4 bases and J 1 base; bases outside gene matches: 7. CDR1 and CDR2 from the germline V gene are SGHDT and YYEEEE. This CDR3 is 15 amino acids long. CDR3 sequence: CASSLTGDLSYEQYF. The CDR3 region has the DNA TGTGCCAGCAGCCTGACAGGGGACCTGTCCTACGAGCAGTACTTC.

This chain connects TRBV4-3 to TRBJ2-7, with TRBD2 as a possible D gene (7 bases). Trimming took off 3 bases at V and 3 bases at J, with 15 bases between the two ends. CDR3 length equals 15 residues. CDR1 is LGHNA and CDR2 is YSLEER in the germline V gene. CDR3 sequence: CASSQVGASGYEQYF. CDR3 DNA: TGCGCCAGCAGCCAGGTGGGGGCTAGCGGCTACGAGCAGTACTTC.

By sample fraction, this clone is medium-sized. In DNA, the CDR3 is TGTGCCAGCAGCGCCCATAGCGGGGTCCACACAGATACGCAGTATTTT. Its translation is CASSAHSGVHTDTQYF. The chain couples TRBV9 to TRBJ2-3; TRBD2 aligns across 8 bases. Germline lookup yields CDR1 SGDLS and CDR2 YYNGEE. The CDR3 runs 16 residues. V lost 3 bases, J lost 2 bases, and 8 bases stayed unmatched. The complete variable domain, with remaining parts taken from reference TRBV9 and TRBJ2-3, reads DSGVTQTPKHLITATGQRVTLRCSPRSGDLSVYWYQQSLDQGLQFLIQYYNGEERAKGNILERFSAQQFPDLHSELNLSSLELGDSALYFCASSAHSGVHTDTQYFGPGTRLTVL.

The chain joins TRBV6-5 to TRBJ2-7, with 7 positions matching TRBD1. Germline CDR1 and CDR2: MNHEY and SVGAGI. With 5 bases clipped from V and 3 bases from J, the junction kept 7 bases outside the gene matches. The length of the CDR3 is 14 residues. The CDR3 DNA reads TGTGCCAGCAGTAAGGGGACAGTGGTCTACGAGCAGTACTTC. As protein: CASSKGTVVYEQYF.

The V and J genes are TRBV27 and TRBJ1-5; 7 nucleotides match TRBD1. Germline values: CDR1 MNHEY, CDR2 SMNVEV (reference sequence). CDR3 length: 15 amino acids. The ends lost 6 bases at V and 2 bases at J; junction bases unmatched: 7. The CDR3 sequence is CASRYRGGGNQPQHF. The CDR3 DNA sequence: TGTGCCAGCAGGTACAGGGGAGGCGGCAATCAGCCCCAGCATTTT.

A few counts support this clone. The gene calls are TRBV19 and TRBJ2-7, with D unresolved. The CDR3 is 13 amino acids. V lost 5 bases and J 0 bases, leaving 8 bases between the germline ends. Germline lookup yields CDR1 LNHDA and CDR2 SQIVND (reference sequence). CDR3 nucleotide sequence: TGTGCCAGTAGTTCTAGTTCCTCCTACGAGCAGTACTTC. Protein product: CASSSSSSYEQYF.

This chain uses TRBV6-5 with TRBJ2-3; 8 bases fit TRBD2. Germline V gives CDR1 MNHEY, CDR2 SVGAGI. The V and J ends lost 6 bases and 2 bases, in that order; junction bases with no gene match: 7. CDR3 length equals 15 residues. The CDR3 is CASSLLAGYTDTQYF. In DNA, the CDR3 is TGTGCCAGCAGCCTCCTAGCGGGCTACACAGATACGCAGTATTTT.

The V gene is TRBV6-1, the J gene TRBJ1-2; no clear D. Germline CDR1 MNHNS, CDR2 SASEGT. This CDR3 contains 12 residues. V was pared by 8 bases and J by 6 bases, with 13 bases between. The CDR3 spells CASLALRDGYTF. CDR3 nucleotides: TGTGCCAGCTTAGCGTTGCGGGATGGCTACACCTTC.